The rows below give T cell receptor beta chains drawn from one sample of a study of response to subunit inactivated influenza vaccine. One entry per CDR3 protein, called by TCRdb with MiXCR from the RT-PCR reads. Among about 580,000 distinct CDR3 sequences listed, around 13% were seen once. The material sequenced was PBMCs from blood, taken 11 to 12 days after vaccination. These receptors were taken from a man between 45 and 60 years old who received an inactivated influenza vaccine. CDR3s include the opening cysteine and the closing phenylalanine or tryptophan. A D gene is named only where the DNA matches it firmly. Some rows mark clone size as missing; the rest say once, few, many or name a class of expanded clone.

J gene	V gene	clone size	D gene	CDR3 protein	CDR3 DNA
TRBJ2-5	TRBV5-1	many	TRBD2	CASSQGLAGGPETQYF	TGCGCCAGCAGCCAGGGACTAGCGGGAGGGCCCGAGACCCAGTACTTC
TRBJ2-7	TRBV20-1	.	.	CSASSLAFYEQYF	TGCAGTGCTAGTTCCCTAGCGTTCTACGAGCAGTACTTC
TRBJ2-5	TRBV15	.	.	CATSRDPPGRETQYF	TGTGCCACCAGCAGAGATCCCCCGGGAAGAGAGACCCAGTACTTC
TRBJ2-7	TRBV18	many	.	CASSLGYAGSLYEQYF	TGTGCCAGCTCCCTGGGTTACGCGGGGTCCCTCTACGAGCAGTACTTC
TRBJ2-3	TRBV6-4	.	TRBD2	CASSDMPRGGPDTQYF	TGTGCCAGCAGCGACATGCCGCGGGGGGGCCCAGATACGCAGTATTTT
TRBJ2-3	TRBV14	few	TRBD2	CASSQDLVGGRRADTQYF	TGTGCCAGCAGCCAAGATTTAGTCGGCGGGAGAAGGGCAGATACGCAGTATTTT
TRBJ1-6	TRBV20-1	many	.	CSARDGYSPLHF	TGCAGTGCTAGAGACGGCTACTCACCCCTCCACTTT
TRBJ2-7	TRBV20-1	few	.	CSASSQGGGEQYF	TGCAGTGCTAGTTCTCAGGGTGGTGGCGAGCAGTACTTC
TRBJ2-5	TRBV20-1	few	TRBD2	CSAKGLAGGLETQYF	TGCAGTGCTAAGGGACTAGCGGGAGGTTTGGAGACCCAGTACTTC
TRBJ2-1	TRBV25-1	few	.	CASRTGYNEQFF	TGTGCCAGCAGGACTGGCTACAATGAGCAGTTCTTC
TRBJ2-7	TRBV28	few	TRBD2	CAVAGVRRDYEQYF	TGTGCCGTAGCGGGAGTGCGCAGGGACTACGAGCAGTACTTC
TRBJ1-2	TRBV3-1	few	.	CASSGQSPKTNYGYTF	TGTGCCAGCAGCGGACAGTCCCCCAAAACCAACTATGGCTACACCTTC
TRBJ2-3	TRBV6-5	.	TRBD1	CASSWTGLPDTQYF	TGTGCCAGCAGTTGGACAGGTTTGCCAGATACGCAGTATTTT
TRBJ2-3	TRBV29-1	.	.	CSVVGQLTDTQYF	TGCAGCGTTGTAGGTCAGCTCACAGATACGCAGTATTTT
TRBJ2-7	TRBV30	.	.	CAWSVLAHSYEQYF	TGTGCCTGGAGTGTGCTAGCGCACTCCTACGAGCAGTACTTC
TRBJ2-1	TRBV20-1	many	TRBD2	CSATGGLAGANEQFF	TGCAGTGCTACAGGGGGACTAGCGGGAGCAAATGAGCAGTTCTTC
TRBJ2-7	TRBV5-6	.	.	CASSMQRYEQYF	TGTGCCAGCAGCATGCAGAGATACGAGCAGTACTTC
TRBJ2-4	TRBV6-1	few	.	CASSIRGEAKNIQYF	TGTGCCAGCAGTATTCGGGGAGAGGCCAAAAACATTCAGTACTTC
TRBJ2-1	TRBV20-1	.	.	CSAQPGRASYNEQFF	TGCAGTGCTCAACCGGGACGCGCCTCCTACAATGAGCAGTTCTTC
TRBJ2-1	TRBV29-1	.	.	CSVTETAYLVEQFF	TGCAGCGTCACCGAGACAGCTTACCTAGTGGAGCAGTTCTTC
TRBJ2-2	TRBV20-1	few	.	CSASRVNGELFF	TGCAGTGCTAGCCGCGTTAACGGGGAGCTGTTTTTT
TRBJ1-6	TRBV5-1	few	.	CASLEAGASYNSPLHF	TGCGCCAGCTTGGAGGCAGGGGCCTCCTATAATTCACCCCTCCACTTT
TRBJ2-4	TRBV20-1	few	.	CSATVPKNIQYF	TGCAGTGCCACGGTCCCCAAAAACATTCAGTACTTC
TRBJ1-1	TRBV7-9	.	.	CASSLRGGQKNTEAFF	TGTGCCAGCAGCTTGAGGGGCGGACAGAAGAACACTGAAGCTTTCTTT
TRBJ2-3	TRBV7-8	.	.	CASSLPRVADSTDTQYF	TGTGCCAGCAGCTTACCTAGAGTAGCGGACAGCACAGATACGCAGTATTTT
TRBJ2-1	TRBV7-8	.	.	CASSLVDPRYNEQFF	TGTGCCAGCAGCTTAGTGGACCCTCGATACAATGAGCAGTTCTTC
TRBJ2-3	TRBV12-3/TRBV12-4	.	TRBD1	CASRQGAQGTQYF	TGTGCCAGCAGGCAGGGGGCGCAAGGTACGCAGTATTTT
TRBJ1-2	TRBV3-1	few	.	CASSQRARGGYTF	TGTGCCAGCAGCCAACGGGCCAGGGGAGGCTACACCTTC
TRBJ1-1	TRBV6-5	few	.	CASSYGTGVNTEAFF	TGTGCCAGCAGTTACGGTACGGGGGTGAACACTGAAGCTTTCTTT